Listed below are T cell receptor beta chains from one sample, sequenced in a study of shared clonotypes between healthy human individuals. Repertoires were generated with immunoSEQ multiplex PCR, while TCRdb's copy carries only in-frame clones and drops some. The sample records about 2.1 million clones, around 93% being singletons. Sequenced input: naive CD8+ T cells from PBMCs. These TCRs come from a man aged 18 to 30 in good health. Some clones in this sample may be carry-over from other donors' samples. CDR3s include the opening cysteine and the closing phenylalanine or tryptophan. Fields, in order: J gene, V gene, clone size, CDR3 protein. Some rows mark clone size as missing; the rest say once, few, many or name a class of expanded clone.

J: TRBJ2-1; V: TRBV29-1; size: -; CDR3: CSYRRGLAANEQFF
J: TRBJ2-7; V: TRBV15; size: once; CDR3: CATSGRGSSDEQYF
J: TRBJ2-3; V: TRBV28; size: -; CDR3: CASSYQSPSTDTQYF
J: TRBJ1-6; V: TRBV4-1; size: -; CDR3: CASRNVGNSPLHF
J: TRBJ2-7; V: TRBV9; size: -; CDR3: CASSPGDRVISEQYF
J: TRBJ2-1; V: TRBV7-9; size: -; CDR3: CASSPRDGTGPYNEQFF
J: TRBJ1-4; V: TRBV5-1; size: once; CDR3: CASSLNAARDEKLFF
J: TRBJ1-2; V: TRBV27; size: once; CDR3: CASSLSARASYGYTF
J: TRBJ2-2; V: TRBV19; size: -; CDR3: CASSIGGLTGELFF
J: TRBJ2-5; V: TRBV27; size: -; CDR3: CASSLSGYGETQYF
J: TRBJ1-2; V: TRBV27; size: -; CDR3: CASSLGVAGLGGYTF
J: TRBJ2-5; V: TRBV27; size: once; CDR3: CASSPWTSGSKPETQYF
J: TRBJ2-7; V: TRBV4-3; size: -; CDR3: CASSQEGNAITYEQYF
J: TRBJ2-3; V: TRBV11-2; size: -; CDR3: CASSEEGNTDTQYF
J: TRBJ1-1; V: TRBV19; size: -; CDR3: CASSIGNSEAFF
J: TRBJ2-1; V: TRBV28; size: -; CDR3: CASSSPPTHTSSSYNEQFF
J: TRBJ1-3; V: TRBV4-3; size: -; CDR3: CASSQDRGWAADSGNTIYF
J: TRBJ1-1; V: TRBV9; size: -; CDR3: CASSLRGLNTEAFF
J: TRBJ2-5; V: TRBV4-1; size: -; CDR3: CASSPGGETQYF
J: TRBJ1-4; V: TRBV9; size: -; CDR3: CASSVGRTGDEKLFF
J: TRBJ2-5; V: TRBV5-6; size: -; CDR3: CASTGLGAEKETQYF